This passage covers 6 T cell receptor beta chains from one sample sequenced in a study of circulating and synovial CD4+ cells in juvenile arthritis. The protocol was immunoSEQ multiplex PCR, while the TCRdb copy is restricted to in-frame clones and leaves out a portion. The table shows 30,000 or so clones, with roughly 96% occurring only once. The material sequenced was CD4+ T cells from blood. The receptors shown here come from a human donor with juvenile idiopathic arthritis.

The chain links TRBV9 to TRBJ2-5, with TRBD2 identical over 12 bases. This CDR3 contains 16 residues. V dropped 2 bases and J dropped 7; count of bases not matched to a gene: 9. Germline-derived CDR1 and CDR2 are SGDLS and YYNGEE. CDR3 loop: CASSVSSGGGRGTQYF. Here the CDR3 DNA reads TGTGCCAGCAGCGTCTCTAGCGGGGGGGGCCGGGGGACCCAGTACTTC.

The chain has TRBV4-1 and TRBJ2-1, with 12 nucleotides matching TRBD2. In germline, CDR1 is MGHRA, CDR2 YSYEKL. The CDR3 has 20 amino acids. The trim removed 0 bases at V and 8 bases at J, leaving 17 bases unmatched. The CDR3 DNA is TGCGCCAGCAGCCAAGAAGCCCCGGCTAGCGGGGGGGCTTATGCAGATGAGCAGTTCTTC. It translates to CASSQEAPASGGAYADEQFF.

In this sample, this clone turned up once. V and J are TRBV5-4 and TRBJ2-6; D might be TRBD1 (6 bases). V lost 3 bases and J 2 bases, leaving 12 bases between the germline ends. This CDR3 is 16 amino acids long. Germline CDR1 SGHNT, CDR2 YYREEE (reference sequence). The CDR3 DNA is TGTGCCAGCAGCTCACAGGGTACTGCTGGGGCCAACGTCCTGACTTTC. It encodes CASSSQGTAGANVLTF. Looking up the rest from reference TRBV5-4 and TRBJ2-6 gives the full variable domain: ETGVTQSPTHLIKTRGQQVTLRCSSQSGHNTVSWYQQALGQGPQFIFQYYREEENGRGNFPPRFSGLQFPNYSSELNVNALELDDSALYLCASSSQGTAGANVLTFGAGSRLTVL.

CDR3 bases: TGCGCCAGCAGTGACAGGTTGAACACTGAAGCTTTCTTT. This codes for CASSDRLNTEAFF. The chain recombines TRBV10-1 with TRBJ1-1; no definite D call. CDR1 WNHNN and CDR2 SYGVQD come from the germline V gene (reference sequence). The CDR3 is 13 residues long. V was shortened by 3 bases and J by 0 bases, with 5 bases between the two germline ends.

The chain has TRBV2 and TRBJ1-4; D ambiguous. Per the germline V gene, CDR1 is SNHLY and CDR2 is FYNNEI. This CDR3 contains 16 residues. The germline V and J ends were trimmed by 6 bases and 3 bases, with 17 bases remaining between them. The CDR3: CASREFSRVPNEKLFF. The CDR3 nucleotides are TGTGCCAGCAGGGAATTTTCCCGGGTTCCTAATGAAAAACTGTTTTTT.

The CDR3 region is CASSVGVTVEVGGELFF. DNA of the CDR3: TGTGCCAGCAGCGTAGGGGTGACGGTCGAGGTGGGTGGGGAGCTGTTTTTT. The chain combines TRBV9 with TRBJ2-2; D not certain. Germline V gene sequence: CDR1 SGDLS, CDR2 YYNGEE. The CDR3 contains 17 residues. Between the trimmed V and J ends, which lost 0 bases and 8 bases, there was a span of 20 bases. Looking up the rest from reference TRBV9 and TRBJ2-2 gives the full variable domain: DSGVTQTPKHLITATGQRVTLRCSPRSGDLSVYWYQQSLDQGLQFLIQYYNGEERAKGNILERFSAQQFPDLHSELNLSSLELGDSALYFCASSVGVTVEVGGELFFGEGSRLTVL.